This passage covers 19 T cell receptor beta chains from one sample sequenced in a study of blood T cell repertoires in COVID-19. Profiled with immunoSEQ multiplex PCR; TCRdb holds only in-frame clones, not every one. The table lists 350,000 to 500,000 clones, roughly 88% of them singletons. The source material was PBMCs or T cells enriched from blood (not recorded which). Receptors were obtained from a woman aged 18-29 years who had been exposed to COVID-19.

The chain uses TRBV6-5 and TRBJ2-3, with 12 nucleotides matching TRBD1. The length of the CDR3 is 15 residues. Germline trimming cut 6 bases from V and 5 bases from J; bases unmatched to any gene: 6. CDR1 is MNHEY and CDR2 is SVGAGI in the germline V gene. The CDR3 coding sequence is TGTGCCAGCAGCCGGGGACAGGGGGCGGGAGATACGCAGTATTTT. Its protein is CASSRGQGAGDTQYF.

The V and J genes are TRBV7-2 and TRBJ1-4, with D hard to call. Germline loops: CDR1 SGHTA, CDR2 FQGNSA. This CDR3 comprises 14 residues. V lost 5 bases, J lost 10 bases, and 17 bases lay in between. The CDR3 DNA is TGTGCCAGCAGCATAGGATCAGCAGCAGGAAAACTGTTTTTT. Its protein product is CASSIGSAAGKLFF.

The genes are TRBV12-3 or TRBV12-4 and TRBJ1-1; maybe TRBD1 (6 bases). With 7 bases removed from V and 1 base from J, the gap between germline ends came to 10 bases. This CDR3 is 13 amino acids long. The CDR3 here is CASTLQGNTEAFF. Here the CDR3 DNA reads TGTGCCAGCACCCTACAGGGGAACACTGAAGCTTTCTTT.

This clone was counted a single time. This chain uses TRBV25-1 with TRBJ1-2, with D hard to call. Trimming removed 4 bases from V and 3 bases from J, with 15 bases in between. The CDR3 consists of 15 residues. CDR1 is MGHDK, CDR2 SYGVNS, per germline. DNA of the CDR3: TGTGCCAGCAGTGCGGCGCACAGCCGATACTATGGCTACACCTTC. It yields the protein CASSAAHSRYYGYTF.

The chain recombines TRBV6-5 with TRBJ1-3; D unresolved. This CDR3 contains 16 residues. CDR1 is MNHEY, CDR2 SVGAGI, per germline. The ends were cut back, 0 bases at V and 4 bases at J, with 13 bases in the middle. The CDR3: CASSYSRVQAGNTIYF. The CDR3 DNA is TGTGCCAGCAGTTACTCGAGGGTCCAGGCGGGAAACACCATATATTTT.

The count of this clone is one. The V and J genes are TRBV15 and TRBJ2-7, with D possibly TRBD2 on 5 matching bases. Trimming removed 0 bases from V and 3 bases from J, with 15 bases in between. The CDR3 totals 16 residues. From germline, CDR1 is LNHNV and CDR2 YYDKDF (reference sequence). CDR3 loop: CATSRDPGIDIYEQYF. CDR3 bases: TGTGCCACCAGCAGAGATCCCGGGATAGACATCTACGAGCAGTACTTC. The variable domain in full, with the rest retrieved from reference TRBV15 and TRBJ2-7, is DAMVIQNPRYQVTQFGKPVTLSCSQTLNHNVMYWYQQKSSQAPKLLFHYYDKDFNNEADTPDNFQSRRPNTSFCFLDIRSPGLGDTAMYLCATSRDPGIDIYEQYFGPGTRLTVT.

This clone is a singleton in its sample. The chain employs TRBV18 and TRBJ2-7, with TRBD1 as a possible D gene (5 bases). V was cut by 3 bases and J by 3 bases, with 12 bases left in between. The germline V gene encodes CDR1 KGHSH and CDR2 LQKENI. The CDR3 loop spans 14 amino acids. The CDR3 loop is CASSPTGLGYEQYF. The CDR3 nucleotides are TGTGCCAGCTCACCCACAGGATTGGGCTACGAGCAGTACTTC.

V is TRBV9 and J is TRBJ2-1, with unresolved D. Germline values: CDR1 SGDLS, CDR2 YYNGEE. V was pared by 8 bases and J by 0 bases, with 12 bases between. The CDR3 is made up of 14 amino acids. Written as DNA, the CDR3 is TGTGCCAGTAGAGATCATAGCTCCTACAATGAGCAGTTCTTC. Translation gives CASRDHSSYNEQFF.

This chain uses TRBV4-3 with TRBJ2-1; TRBD2 aligns across 8 bases. The CDR3 has 16 residues. Germline CDR1 LGHNA, CDR2 YSLEER. V lost 0 bases to trimming and J lost 7 bases; unmatched junction nucleotides: 8. CDR3 sequence: CASSQDHGGVYNEQFF. In DNA form, the CDR3 reads TGCGCCAGCAGCCAAGATCACGGGGGGGTCTATAATGAGCAGTTCTTC.

To note about this clone: Other nucleotide sequences in the sample specify the same CDR3. The chain joins TRBV7-9 to TRBJ1-2; no clear D. The V gene's germline CDR1 is SEHNR and CDR2 FQNEAQ (reference sequence). This CDR3 has 12 amino acids. V was cut by 1 base and J by 5 bases, with 5 bases left in between. The CDR3: CASSLVSYGYTF. The CDR3 DNA reads as TGTGCCAGCAGCTTAGTTTCTTATGGCTACACCTTC. The complete variable domain, with remaining parts taken from reference TRBV7-9 and TRBJ1-2, reads DTGVSQNPRHKITKRGQNVTFRCDPISEHNRLYWYRQTLGQGPEFLTYFQNEAQLEKSRLLSDRFSAERPKGSFSTLEIQRTEQGDSAMYLCASSLVSYGYTFGSGTRLTVV.

The chain combines TRBV3-1 (or the pseudogene TRBV3-2) with TRBJ1-1; D ambiguous. This CDR3 has 17 amino acids. Trimming took off 0 bases at V and 2 bases at J, with 16 bases between the two ends. Germline-derived CDR1 and CDR2 are LGHDT and YNNKEL (reference sequence). The CDR3 region is CASSQDKFRPGNTEAFF. The CDR3 region has the DNA TGTGCCAGCAGCCAAGATAAGTTTAGGCCGGGTAACACTGAAGCTTTCTTT.

J is TRBJ1-6 and V is TRBV3-1 (or the pseudogene TRBV3-2); TRBD1 might be the D (5 bases). The CDR3 has 13 amino acids. V shed 6 bases and J shed 7 bases, with 10 bases lying between them. Germline lookup yields CDR1 LGHDT and CDR2 YNNKEL (reference sequence). Here the CDR3 reads CASRDQGNSPLHF. The CDR3 DNA reads as TGTGCCAGCAGAGACCAGGGAAATTCACCCCTCCACTTT.

This chain joins TRBV18 and TRBJ1-1; 8 bases align to TRBD1. Per germline, CDR1 KGHSH and CDR2 LQKENI. V was pared by 8 bases and J by 0 bases, with 2 bases of the junction left unmatched. CDR3 length equals 13 residues. This chain's CDR3 is CASRQGMNTEAFF. DNA for the CDR3: TGTGCCAGCCGACAGGGGATGAACACTGAAGCTTTCTTT. Full variable domain (missing parts from reference TRBV18 and TRBJ1-1): NAGVMQNPRHLVRRRGQEARLRCSPMKGHSHVYWYRQLPEEGLKFMVYLQKENIIDESGMPKERFSAEFPKEGPSILRIQQVVRGDSAAYFCASRQGMNTEAFFGQGTRLTVV.

V and J are TRBV15 and TRBJ1-2, with 7 bases identical to TRBD1. J gave up 11 bases and V 3 bases, and 15 bases lay outside the gene matches. The germline gives CDR1 LNHNV, CDR2 YYDKDF (reference sequence). The CDR3 consists of 15 residues. The CDR3 nucleotides are TGTGCCACCAGCAGGGGGCTCGACAGGGCCCGAGGGTACACCTTC. Amino acids: CATSRGLDRARGYTF.

The V and J genes are TRBV19 and TRBJ1-2; TRBD1 matches 10 bases. Germline V lookup: CDR1 LNHDA, CDR2 SQIVND (reference sequence). Unmatched junction bases numbered 18, after V lost 10 bases and J lost 4 bases. This CDR3 spans 17 amino acids. The CDR3 region is CATSRGRQGATAYGYTF. In nucleotides, the CDR3 is TGTGCCACCTCCCGAGGGAGACAGGGGGCGACGGCCTATGGCTACACCTTC.

The V gene is TRBV10-1, the J gene TRBJ2-1, with TRBD2 matching 9 bases. V lost 6 bases, J lost 2 bases, and 2 bases stayed unmatched. The CDR3 spans 14 residues. From germline, CDR1 is WNHNN and CDR2 SYGVQD (reference sequence). The CDR3 region has the DNA TGCGCCAGCAGCCTAGCGGGACCCTACAATGAGCAGTTCTTC. Residues: CASSLAGPYNEQFF.

The chain joins TRBV28 to TRBJ1-1; weak D call: TRBD1 (6 bases). Germline-derived CDR1 and CDR2 are MDHEN and SYDVKM. The V end lost 6 bases, the J end lost 4 bases, and 12 bases lay between the germline ends. The CDR3 covers 13 residues. Written as DNA, the CDR3 is TGTGCCAGCAGACAGGGTGGAGGCACTGAAGCTTTCTTT. Translation: CASRQGGGTEAFF.

V and J are TRBV7-3 and TRBJ2-3, with D uncertain. This CDR3 spans 13 amino acids. Trimming took off 5 bases at V and 6 bases at J, with 12 bases between the two ends. Per germline, CDR1 SGHTA and CDR2 FQGTGA. The CDR3 protein is CASSPRIRDTQYF. The CDR3 DNA sequence: TGTGCCAGCAGCCCTAGAATTAGGGATACGCAGTATTTT.

V is TRBV7-6 and J is TRBJ2-7; TRBD2 matches 8 bases. Trimming cost V 5 bases and J 3 bases; bases outside gene matches: 6. The CDR3 spans 14 residues. In germline, CDR1 is SGHVS, CDR2 FNYEAQ. The CDR3 sequence: CASSATGTSYEQYF. CDR3 in DNA: TGTGCCAGCAGCGCGACCGGGACTAGCTACGAGCAGTACTTC.